The clone carrying this T cell receptor beta chain was seen a handful of times. The CDR3 consists of 14 residues. V was cut by 5 bases and J by 1 base, with 9 bases left in between. The data originate from a study of patients and donors after allogeneic stem cell transplantation. From the RT-PCR reads, TCRdb called clonotypes with MiXCR, one entry per CDR3 protein. The sample holds 150,000 to 200,000 distinct CDR3 sequences, about 32% seen once. The sequence was collected from a human donor who was either an allogeneic HSCT recipient or a stem cell or donor lymphocyte infusion donor (not recorded which). It is not recorded whose cells these are; they may come from a transplant donor. Sequencing was performed on blood, either unsorted or a sorted T cell fraction (not recorded which). The chain employs TRBV12-3 or TRBV12-4 and TRBJ2-1; weak D call: TRBD1 (5 bases). CDR3 DNA sequence: TGTGCCAGCAGTCAGGGCGGATCCTACAATGAGCAGTTCTTC. Its translation: CASSQGGSYNEQFF.